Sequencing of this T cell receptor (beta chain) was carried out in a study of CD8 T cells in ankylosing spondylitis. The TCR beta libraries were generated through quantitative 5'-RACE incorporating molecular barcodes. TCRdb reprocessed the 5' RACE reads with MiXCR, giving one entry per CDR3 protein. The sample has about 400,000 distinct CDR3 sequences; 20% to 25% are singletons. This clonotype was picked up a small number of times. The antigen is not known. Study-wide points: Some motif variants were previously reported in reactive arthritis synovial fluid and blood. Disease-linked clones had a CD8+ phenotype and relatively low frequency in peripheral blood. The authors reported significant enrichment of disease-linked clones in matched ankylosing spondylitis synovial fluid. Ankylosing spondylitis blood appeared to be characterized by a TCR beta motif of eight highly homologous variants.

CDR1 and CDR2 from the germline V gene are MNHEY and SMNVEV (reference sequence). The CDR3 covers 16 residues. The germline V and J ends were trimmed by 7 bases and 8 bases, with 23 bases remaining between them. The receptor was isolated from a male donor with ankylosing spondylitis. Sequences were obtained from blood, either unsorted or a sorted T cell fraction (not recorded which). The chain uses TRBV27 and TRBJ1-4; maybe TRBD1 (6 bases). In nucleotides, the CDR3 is TGTGCCAGCAACATTAAGGGGGGCCAGGGAAGGGAAAAACTGTTTTTT. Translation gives CASNIKGGQGREKLFF.